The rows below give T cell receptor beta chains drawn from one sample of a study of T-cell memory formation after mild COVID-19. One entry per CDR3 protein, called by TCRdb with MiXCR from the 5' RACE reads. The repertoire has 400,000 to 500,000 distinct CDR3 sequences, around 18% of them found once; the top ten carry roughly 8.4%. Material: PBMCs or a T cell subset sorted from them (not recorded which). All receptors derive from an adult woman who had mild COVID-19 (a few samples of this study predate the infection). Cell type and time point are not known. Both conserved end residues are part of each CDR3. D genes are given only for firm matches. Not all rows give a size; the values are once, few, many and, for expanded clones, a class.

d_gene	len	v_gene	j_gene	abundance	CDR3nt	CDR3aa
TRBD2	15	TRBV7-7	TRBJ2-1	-	TGTGCCAGCAGCTTACGGGGGGGCCTCTACAATGAGCAGTTCTTC	CASSLRGGLYNEQFF
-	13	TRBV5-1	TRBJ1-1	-	TGCGCCAGCAGCTGGACTTTGGTCTGTGAAGCTTTCTTT	CASSWTLVCEAFF
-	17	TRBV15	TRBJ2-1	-	TGTGCCACCAGCACCCCTGGGCAGGGTAGCTCCTACAATGAGCAGTTCTTC	CATSTPGQGSSYNEQFF
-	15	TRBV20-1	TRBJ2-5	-	TGCAGTGCTAGAGATGTCGGTATCGGCAAGGAGACCCAGTACTTC	CSARDVGIGKETQYF
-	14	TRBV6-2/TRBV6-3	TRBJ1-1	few	TGTGCCAGCAAAAGGACAAGCGTGAACACTGAAGCTTTCTTT	CASKRTSVNTEAFF
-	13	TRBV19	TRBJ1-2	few	TGTGCCAGTAGGTCCGGAGCTAACTATGGCTACACCTTC	CASRSGANYGYTF
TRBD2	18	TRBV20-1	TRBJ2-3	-	TGCAGTGCTAGAGATCGAAGTCGCGGGGGAACCCTCACAGATACGCAGTATTTT	CSARDRSRGGTLTDTQYF
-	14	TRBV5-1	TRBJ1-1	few	TGCGCCAGCAGCGGTACAGGGATAAACACTGAAGCTTTCTTT	CASSGTGINTEAFF
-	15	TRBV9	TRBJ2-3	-	TGTGCCAGCAGCGTAGAATTCGGTGGCACAGATACGCAGTATTTT	CASSVEFGGTDTQYF
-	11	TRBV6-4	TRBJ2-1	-	TGTGCCAGCAGTGATTCAAGTGAGCAGTTCTTC	CASSDSSEQFF
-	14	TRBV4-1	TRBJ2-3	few	TGCGCCAGCAGTGGGGGGCCAGTTGTAGATACGCAGTATTTT	CASSGGPVVDTQYF
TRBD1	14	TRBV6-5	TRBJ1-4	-	TGTGCCAGCAGGTATATCGGGACAGCGGAGGGACTGTTTTTT	CASRYIGTAEGLFF
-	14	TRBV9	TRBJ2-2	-	TGTGCCAGCAGCGTCGCAGGGGCGATCGGGGAGCTGTTTTTT	CASSVAGAIGELFF
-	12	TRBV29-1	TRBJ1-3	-	TGCAGCGTTGCCCCCTCGCCCGGCACCATATATTTT	CSVAPSPGTIYF
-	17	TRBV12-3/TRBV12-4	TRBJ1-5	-	TGTGCCAGCAGCCCGACCTCCCCGGGGTTTAGCAATCAGCCCCAGCATTTT	CASSPTSPGFSNQPQHF
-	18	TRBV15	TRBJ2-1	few	TGTGCCACCAGCAGAGCTGTCGGCTTCCCGGGCTCCTACAATGAGCAGTTCTTC	CATSRAVGFPGSYNEQFF
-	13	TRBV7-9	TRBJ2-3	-	TGTGCCAGCAGGGGGCGCGGCACAGATACGCAGTATTTT	CASRGRGTDTQYF
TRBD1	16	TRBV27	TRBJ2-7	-	TGTGCCAGCAGTTTCGCGGGACAGGGGCCCCTCTACGAGCAGTACTTC	CASSFAGQGPLYEQYF
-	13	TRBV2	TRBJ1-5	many	TGTGCCAGCAGTCCCCCGGGGGGCCAGCCCCAGCATTTT	CASSPPGGQPQHF
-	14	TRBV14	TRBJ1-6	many	TGTGCCAGCAGCCAAGGGAGGGAGTATTCACCCCTCCACTTT	CASSQGREYSPLHF
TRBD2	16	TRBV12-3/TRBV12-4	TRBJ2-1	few	TGTGCCAGCAGTTTAGAGTCGGGGGGAACCTACAATGAGCAGTTCTTC	CASSLESGGTYNEQFF
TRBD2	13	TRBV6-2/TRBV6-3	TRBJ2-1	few	TGTGCCAGCGCCGGGACTAAGTACAATGAGCAGTTCTTC	CASAGTKYNEQFF
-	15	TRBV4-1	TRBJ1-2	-	TGCGCCAGCAGCCAAGATCGGGGACTCGGGAATGGCTACACCTTC	CASSQDRGLGNGYTF
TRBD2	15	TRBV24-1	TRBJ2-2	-	TGTGCCACCAGTGTTACTAGCGGAAACACCGGGGAGCTGTTTTTT	CATSVTSGNTGELFF
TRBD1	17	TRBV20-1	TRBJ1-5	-	TGCAGTGCTAGTGATCGCGACAGGGGGTATAGCAATCAGCCCCAGCATTTT	CSASDRDRGYSNQPQHF
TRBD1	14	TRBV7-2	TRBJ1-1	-	TGTGCCAGCAGCTTCAGGGGGCCTCCCGAGGAGGCTTTCTTT	CASSFRGPPEEAFF
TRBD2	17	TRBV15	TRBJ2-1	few	TGTGCCACCAGCAGAGAACTAGCGGGAGGGCCGTACAATGAGCAGTTCTTC	CATSRELAGGPYNEQFF
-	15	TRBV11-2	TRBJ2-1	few	TGTGCCAGCAGCCGAGAGTGGACAGCCTACAATGAGCAGTTCTTC	CASSREWTAYNEQFF
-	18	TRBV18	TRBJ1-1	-	TGTGCCAGCTCACCACTCGAGGGTTCAGCCGGAAAGAACACTGAAGCTTTCTTT	CASSPLEGSAGKNTEAFF
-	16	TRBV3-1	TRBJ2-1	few	TGTGCCAGCAGCCAGGCTTCTGGGGGCCCCTACAATGAGCAGTTCTTC	CASSQASGGPYNEQFF
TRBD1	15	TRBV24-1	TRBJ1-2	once	TGTGCCACCAGTGACCAAGGGGGCGGGCCCTATGGCTACACCTTC	CATSDQGGGPYGYTF
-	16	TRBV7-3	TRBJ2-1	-	TGTGCCAGCAGCTCGAGGGGTCTCCTTAGAGGGGATGAGCAGTTCTTC	CASSSRGLLRGDEQFF